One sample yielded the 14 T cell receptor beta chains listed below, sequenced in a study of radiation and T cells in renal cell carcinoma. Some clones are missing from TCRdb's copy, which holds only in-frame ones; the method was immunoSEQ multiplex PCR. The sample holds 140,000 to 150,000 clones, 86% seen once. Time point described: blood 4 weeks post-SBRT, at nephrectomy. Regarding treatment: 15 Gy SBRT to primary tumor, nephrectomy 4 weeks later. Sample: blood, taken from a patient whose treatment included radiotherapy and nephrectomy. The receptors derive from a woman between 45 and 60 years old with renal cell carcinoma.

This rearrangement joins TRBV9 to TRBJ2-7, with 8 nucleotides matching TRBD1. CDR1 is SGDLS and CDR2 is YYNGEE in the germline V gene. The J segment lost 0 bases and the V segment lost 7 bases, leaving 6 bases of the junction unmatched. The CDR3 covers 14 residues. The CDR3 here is CASCRGPISYEQYF. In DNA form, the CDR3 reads TGTGCCAGCTGCAGGGGGCCTATCTCCTACGAGCAGTACTTC. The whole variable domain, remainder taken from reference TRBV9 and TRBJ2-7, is DSGVTQTPKHLITATGQRVTLRCSPRSGDLSVYWYQQSLDQGLQFLIQYYNGEERAKGNILERFSAQQFPDLHSELNLSSLELGDSALYFCASCRGPISYEQYFGPGTRLTVT.

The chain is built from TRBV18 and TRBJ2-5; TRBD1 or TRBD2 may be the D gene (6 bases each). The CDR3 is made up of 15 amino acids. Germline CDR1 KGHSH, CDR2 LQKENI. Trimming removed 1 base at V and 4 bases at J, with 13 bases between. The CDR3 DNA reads TGTGCCAGCTCACCACTACCGGGGGCCGGAGAGACCCAGTACTTC. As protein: CASSPLPGAGETQYF.

In nucleotides, the CDR3 is TGTGCCAGCAGCTTGGAGGGGGCCCGGCGAACCGGGGAGCTGTTTTTT. It is translated as CASSLEGARRTGELFF. The chain couples TRBV5-4 to TRBJ2-2; 7 positions match TRBD1. CDR1 is SGHNT and CDR2 is YYREEE in the germline V gene (reference sequence). V trimming: 0 bases; J trimming: 5 bases; junction bases outside the gene matches: 7. This CDR3 is built from 16 residues.

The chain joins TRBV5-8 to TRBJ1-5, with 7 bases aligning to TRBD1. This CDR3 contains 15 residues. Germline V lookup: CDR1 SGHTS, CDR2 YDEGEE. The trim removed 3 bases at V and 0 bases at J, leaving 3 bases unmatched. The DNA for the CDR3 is TGTGCCAGCAGCTCGGACAGGCGTAGCAATCAGCCCCAGCATTTT. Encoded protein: CASSSDRRSNQPQHF.

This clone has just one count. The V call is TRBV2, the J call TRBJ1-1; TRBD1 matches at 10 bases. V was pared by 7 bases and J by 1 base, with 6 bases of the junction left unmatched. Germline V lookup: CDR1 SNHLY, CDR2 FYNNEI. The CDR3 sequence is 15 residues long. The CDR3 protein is CASIRQGAGNTEAFF. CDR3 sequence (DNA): TGTGCCAGCATCAGACAGGGGGCGGGGAACACTGAAGCTTTCTTT.

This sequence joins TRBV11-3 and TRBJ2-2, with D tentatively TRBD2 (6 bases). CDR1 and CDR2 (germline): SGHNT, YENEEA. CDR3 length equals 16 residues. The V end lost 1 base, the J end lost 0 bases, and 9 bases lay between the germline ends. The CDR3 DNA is TGTGCCAGCAGCTTAGGGCTAGCGTCGAACACCGGGGAGCTGTTTTTT. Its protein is CASSLGLASNTGELFF.

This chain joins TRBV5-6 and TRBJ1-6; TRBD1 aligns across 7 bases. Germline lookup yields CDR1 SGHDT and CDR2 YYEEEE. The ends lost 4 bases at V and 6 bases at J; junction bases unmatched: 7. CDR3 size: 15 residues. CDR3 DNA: TGTGCCAGCAGCGTGGGACAGCGCGTTAATTCACCCCTCCACTTT. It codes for CASSVGQRVNSPLHF.

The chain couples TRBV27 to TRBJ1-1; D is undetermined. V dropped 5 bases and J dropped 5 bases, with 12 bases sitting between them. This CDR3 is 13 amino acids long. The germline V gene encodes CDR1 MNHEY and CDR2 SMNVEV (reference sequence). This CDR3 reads CASSISGWTEAFF. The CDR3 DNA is TGTGCCAGCAGTATCTCCGGTTGGACTGAAGCTTTCTTT.

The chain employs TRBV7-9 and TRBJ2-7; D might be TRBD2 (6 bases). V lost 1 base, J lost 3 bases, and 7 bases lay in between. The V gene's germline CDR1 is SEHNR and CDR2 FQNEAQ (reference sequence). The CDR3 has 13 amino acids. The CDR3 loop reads CASSLVEGYEQYF. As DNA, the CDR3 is TGTGCCAGCAGCTTAGTGGAGGGCTACGAGCAGTACTTC.

The CDR3 loop reads CASTLGTGEHEKLFF. As DNA, the CDR3 is TGTGCCAGCACCCTGGGGACAGGGGAGCATGAAAAACTGTTTTTT. The rearrangement links TRBV9 to TRBJ1-4; 10 bases fit TRBD1. The germline V gene encodes CDR1 SGDLS and CDR2 YYNGEE. The V gene end was trimmed by 6 bases and the J gene end by 6 bases; junction bases not matched to a gene: 8. The CDR3 contains 15 residues.

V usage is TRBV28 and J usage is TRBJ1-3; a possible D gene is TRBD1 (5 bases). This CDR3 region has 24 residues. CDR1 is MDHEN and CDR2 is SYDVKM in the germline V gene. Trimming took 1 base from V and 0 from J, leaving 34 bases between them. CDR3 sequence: CASSLLGLSPSSPGDQSSGNTIYF. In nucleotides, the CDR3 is TGTGCCAGCAGTTTATTAGGCCTCTCCCCATCTTCTCCGGGGGATCAAAGCTCTGGAAACACCATATATTTT.

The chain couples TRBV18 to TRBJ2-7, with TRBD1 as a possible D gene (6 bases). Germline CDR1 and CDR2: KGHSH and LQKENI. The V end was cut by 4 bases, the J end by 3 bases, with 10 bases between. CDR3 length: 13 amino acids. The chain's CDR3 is CASSRGQSYEQYF. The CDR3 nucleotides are TGTGCCAGCTCACGAGGACAGAGCTACGAGCAGTACTTC. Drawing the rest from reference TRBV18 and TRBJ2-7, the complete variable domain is NAGVMQNPRHLVRRRGQEARLRCSPMKGHSHVYWYRQLPEEGLKFMVYLQKENIIDESGMPKERFSAEFPKEGPSILRIQQVVRGDSAAYFCASSRGQSYEQYFGPGTRLTVT.

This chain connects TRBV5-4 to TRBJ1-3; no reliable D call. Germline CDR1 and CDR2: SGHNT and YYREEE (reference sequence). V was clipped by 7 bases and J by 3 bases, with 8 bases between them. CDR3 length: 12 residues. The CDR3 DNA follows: TGTGCCAGCGCGGACCTTGGAAACACCATATATTTT. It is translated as CASADLGNTIYF.

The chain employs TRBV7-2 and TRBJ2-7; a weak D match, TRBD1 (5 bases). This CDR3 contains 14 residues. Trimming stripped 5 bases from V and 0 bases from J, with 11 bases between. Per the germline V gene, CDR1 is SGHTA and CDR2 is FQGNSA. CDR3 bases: TGTGCCAGCAGCCAAGACAGCAGCTCCTACGAGCAGTACTTC. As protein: CASSQDSSSYEQYF. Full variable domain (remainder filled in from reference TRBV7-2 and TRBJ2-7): GAGVSQSPSNKVTEKGKDVELRCDPISGHTALYWYRQSLGQGLEFLIYFQGNSAPDKSGLPSDRFSAERTGGSVSTLTIQRTQQEDSAVYLCASSQDSSSYEQYFGPGTRLTVT.